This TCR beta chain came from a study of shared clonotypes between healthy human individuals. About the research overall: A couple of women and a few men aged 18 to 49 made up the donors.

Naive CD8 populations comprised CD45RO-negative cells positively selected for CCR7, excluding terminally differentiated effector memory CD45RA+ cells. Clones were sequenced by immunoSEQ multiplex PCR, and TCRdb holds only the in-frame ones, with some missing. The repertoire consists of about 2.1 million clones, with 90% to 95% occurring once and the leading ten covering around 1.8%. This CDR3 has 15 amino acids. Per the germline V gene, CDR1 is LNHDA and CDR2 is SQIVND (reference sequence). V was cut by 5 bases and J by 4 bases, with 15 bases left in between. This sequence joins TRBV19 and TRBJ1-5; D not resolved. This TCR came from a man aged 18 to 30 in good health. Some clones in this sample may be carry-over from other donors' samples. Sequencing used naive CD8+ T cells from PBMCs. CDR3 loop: CASSGRGGVNQPQHF. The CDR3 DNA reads TGTGCCAGTAGTGGCCGGGGAGGAGTAAATCAGCCCCAGCATTTT.